This passage covers 26 T cell receptor beta chains from one sample sequenced in a study of T cell responses to AZD1222 COVID-19 vaccine. The method was immunoSEQ multiplex PCR; TCRdb's version includes in-frame clones alone and lacks a portion of them. The table includes roughly 180,000 clones, roughly nine tenths detected once. The source material was peripheral blood, sampled on day 0 of AZD1222 vaccination. The receptors here all came from an adult in good health.

This clone was recorded a few times. V and J are TRBV30 and TRBJ1-4; TRBD1 might be the D (6 bases). The CDR3 length is 14 residues. Trimming shortened V by 2 bases and J by 7 bases, and 14 bases separated the two germline ends. Germline lookup yields CDR1 GTSNPN and CDR2 SVGIG (reference sequence). DNA for the CDR3: TGTGCCTGGAGTCCAGCAGGGGCATCTGAAAAACTGTTTTTT. Its protein is CAWSPAGASEKLFF. Full variable domain (remainder filled in from reference TRBV30 and TRBJ1-4): SQTIHQWPATLVQPVGSPLSLECTVEGTSNPNLYWYRQAAGRGLQLLFYSVGIGQISSEVPQNLSASRPQDRQFILSSKKLLLSDSGFYLCAWSPAGASEKLFFGSGTQLSVL.

This clone was observed once. The chain is built from TRBV7-2 and TRBJ1-1, with D uncertain. The V and J ends lost 2 bases and 1 base respectively, with 5 bases between them. The CDR3 is made up of 13 amino acids. Germline V CDR1 and CDR2: SGHTA, FQGNSA. The CDR3 region is CASSLTGNTEAFF. CDR3 coding DNA: TGTGCCAGCAGCTTAACGGGGAACACTGAAGCTTTCTTT.

This rearrangement joins TRBV9 to TRBJ2-1, with TRBD2 matching 12 bases. CDR3 size: 16 residues. Trimming removed 3 bases from V and 4 bases from J; junction bases left unmatched: 5. Germline CDR1 reads SGDLS; CDR2 reads YYNGEE. The CDR3 nucleotides are TGTGCCAGCAGCGCTTCCGGGACTAGCGGGTACAATGAGCAGTTCTTC. The encoded protein is CASSASGTSGYNEQFF.

The V call is TRBV5-1, the J call TRBJ2-7; possible D gene TRBD1, 6 bases. Germline CDR1 is SGHRS and CDR2 is YFSETQ. V was pared by 2 bases and J by 2 bases, with 11 bases between. The CDR3 covers 14 residues. The CDR3 here is CASSFQGLTYEQYF. The CDR3, as DNA: TGCGCCAGCAGCTTCCAGGGGTTGACCTACGAGCAGTACTTC. Full variable domain (remainder filled in from reference TRBV5-1 and TRBJ2-7): KAGVTQTPRYLIKTRGQQVTLSCSPISGHRSVSWYQQTPGQGLQFLFEYFSETQRNKGNFPGRFSGRQFSNSRSEMNVSTLELGDSALYLCASSFQGLTYEQYFGPGTRLTVT.

This clone was found once. V usage is TRBV28 and J usage is TRBJ2-7, with D hard to call. The CDR3 sequence is 12 residues long. In germline, CDR1 is MDHEN, CDR2 SYDVKM. Trimming pared 3 bases from V and 7 bases from J, leaving 10 bases between. The CDR3 here is CASSLILGEQYF. The CDR3 nucleotides are TGTGCCAGCAGTTTGATCCTGGGGGAGCAGTACTTC.

This chain links TRBV28 with TRBJ1-2; a weak D match, TRBD1 (6 bases). Trimming removed 6 bases from V and 1 base from J, with 12 bases in between. Germline CDR1 is MDHEN and CDR2 is SYDVKM. The CDR3 runs to 14 residues. The CDR3, as DNA: TGTGCCAGCAGCCCGCAAGGGGGTAACTATGGCTACACCTTC. Translating gives CASSPQGGNYGYTF.

The rearrangement links TRBV28 to TRBJ1-1; D uncertain. CDR3 length: 11 residues. Trimming stripped 10 bases from V and 6 bases from J, with 12 bases between. Germline CDR1 MDHEN, CDR2 SYDVKM. CDR3 bases: TGTGCCACCTCGTCTAGGTCTGAAGCTTTCTTT. Its protein product is CATSSRSEAFF.

The V gene is TRBV28, the J gene TRBJ1-5; D is ambiguous. CDR1 and CDR2 from the germline V gene are MDHEN and SYDVKM. The CDR3 consists of 20 residues. V was trimmed by 1 base and J by 2 bases, leaving 24 bases between them. For the CDR3, the DNA is TGTGCCAGCAGTTTATCCCCCCTACTACAACGCGCATTAGGCAATCAGCCCCAGCATTTT. Protein sequence: CASSLSPLLQRALGNQPQHF.

The rearrangement uses TRBV6-2 or TRBV6-3 and TRBJ2-5; 14 bases are a match to TRBD2. The V segment lost 5 bases and the J segment 4 bases; nucleotides outside the gene matches: 3. Germline CDR1 MNHEY, CDR2 SVGEGT. CDR3 length: 15 residues. As DNA, the CDR3 is TGTGCCAGCAGTCGGGGACTAGCGGGAGTAGAGACCCAGTACTTC. It specifies CASSRGLAGVETQYF.

Remarks on this clone: Other DNA sequences of this sample code for an identical CDR3. The chain has TRBV6-1 and TRBJ2-7; 10 bases map to TRBD2. V gave up 3 bases and J gave up 1 base; unmatched junction bases: 6. Per germline, CDR1 MNHNS and CDR2 SASEGT. The CDR3 has 16 residues. CDR3 loop: CASSELSGRGSYEQYF. CDR3 nucleotide sequence: TGTGCCAGCAGTGAGTTAAGCGGGAGGGGGTCCTACGAGCAGTACTTC.

V and J are TRBV3-1 (or the pseudogene TRBV3-2) and TRBJ2-7; D unresolved. Germline CDR1 reads LGHDT; CDR2 reads YNNKEL (reference sequence). V gave up 0 bases and J gave up 1 base, with 10 bases separating them. This CDR3 contains 15 residues. CDR3: CASSQDLTPSYEQYF. For the CDR3, the DNA is TGTGCCAGCAGCCAAGATCTTACGCCTTCCTACGAGCAGTACTTC.

J is TRBJ2-7 and V is TRBV9; D is perhaps TRBD1 (6 bases). V lost 2 bases and J lost 3, with 9 bases in between. The CDR3 sequence is 13 residues long. Per germline, CDR1 SGDLS and CDR2 YYNGEE. The CDR3 here is CASSVSGDYEQYF. CDR3 bases: TGTGCCAGCAGCGTTTCAGGGGACTACGAGCAGTACTTC. Variable domain in full (rest from reference TRBV9 and TRBJ2-7): DSGVTQTPKHLITATGQRVTLRCSPRSGDLSVYWYQQSLDQGLQFLIQYYNGEERAKGNILERFSAQQFPDLHSELNLSSLELGDSALYFCASSVSGDYEQYFGPGTRLTVT.

This clone was counted between two and nine times. The chain links TRBV3-1 (or the pseudogene TRBV3-2) to TRBJ2-5; maybe TRBD2 (6 bases). Trimming removed 5 bases from V and 5 bases from J, with 21 bases in between. Germline CDR1 is LGHDT and CDR2 is YNNKEL (reference sequence). The CDR3 is made up of 16 amino acids. The CDR3 reads CASSEGTNLGGETQYF. The CDR3 coding sequence is TGTGCCAGCAGCGAAGGCACGAACCTGGGAGGCGAGACCCAGTACTTC.

The chain uses TRBV5-1 and TRBJ2-2; D unresolved. The CDR3 runs 13 residues. Germline V CDR1 and CDR2: SGHRS, YFSETQ. Trimming stripped 4 bases from V and 5 bases from J, with 9 bases between. The CDR3 reads CASSNPGTGELFF. DNA for the CDR3: TGCGCCAGCAGCAATCCCGGGACCGGGGAGCTGTTTTTT.

The chain carries TRBV4-2 and TRBJ1-4; D possibly corresponds to TRBD1 (6 bases). The germline gives CDR1 LGHNA, CDR2 YNFKEQ. This CDR3 spans 15 amino acids. Trimming took off 0 bases at V and 5 bases at J, with 10 bases between the two ends. The CDR3, as DNA: TGTGCCAGCAGCCAAGAAGGGGGGACCAATGAAAAACTGTTTTTT. Its translation: CASSQEGGTNEKLFF.

The chain carries TRBV10-3 and TRBJ2-5; 12 nucleotides align to TRBD2. The junction had 5 bases not matched to a gene; V was cut back by 6 bases and J by 0 bases. Germline lookup yields CDR1 ENHRY and CDR2 SYGVKD. The CDR3 spans 16 residues. This CDR3 is CAIRSGTSGYQETQYF. In nucleotides, the CDR3 is TGTGCCATCAGGAGCGGGACTAGCGGGTACCAAGAGACCCAGTACTTC.

The rearrangement links TRBV11-3 to TRBJ2-7, with D perhaps TRBD2 (7 bases). V was clipped by 5 bases and J by 6 bases, with 17 bases between them. The CDR3 is made up of 14 amino acids. The germline gives CDR1 SGHNT, CDR2 YENEEA. CDR3 loop: CASSLGQASGEQYF. The CDR3 DNA follows: TGTGCCAGCAGCCTGGGACAAGCTAGCGGCGAGCAGTACTTC.

The V and J genes are TRBV4-1 and TRBJ2-3, with TRBD2 matching over 9 bases. CDR1 and CDR2 (germline): MGHRA, YSYEKL. The CDR3 is 18 amino acids. Unmatched junction bases numbered 7, after V lost 0 bases and J lost 0 bases. The CDR3 protein is CASSQDGGTSSSTDTQYF. DNA of the CDR3: TGCGCCAGCAGCCAAGATGGCGGGACTAGCTCCAGCACAGATACGCAGTATTTT.

The V gene is TRBV7-2, the J gene TRBJ1-1; D unresolved. The CDR3 runs to 13 residues. Germline CDR1 reads SGHTA; CDR2 reads FQGNSA. Trimming removed 5 bases from V and 7 bases from J, with 14 bases in between. CDR3 DNA: TGTGCCAGCAGCCCCGACGGACTGGTTGAAGCTTTCTTT. This translates into CASSPDGLVEAFF.

The V gene is TRBV18, the J gene TRBJ2-3; 10 bases agree with TRBD2. Germline values: CDR1 KGHSH, CDR2 LQKENI. This CDR3 has 17 amino acids. The V gene end was trimmed by 1 base and the J gene end by 6 bases; junction bases not matched to a gene: 10. Written as DNA, the CDR3 is TGTGCCAGCTCACCACTGAATCTAGCGGGAGTATACGATACGCAGTATTTT. The encoded protein is CASSPLNLAGVYDTQYF.

About this clone: At the DNA level, this CDR3 is encoded by other sequences in the same sample as well. In nucleotides, the CDR3 is TGTGCCAGCAGTTTATCCGGGGGAAACACTGAAGCTTTCTTT. The encoded protein is CASSLSGGNTEAFF. The chain carries TRBV27 and TRBJ1-1; TRBD1 is a possible D gene (5 bases). The CDR3 sequence is 14 residues long. CDR1 and CDR2 from the germline V gene are MNHEY and SMNVEV (reference sequence). V lost 0 bases and J 2 bases, leaving 7 bases between the germline ends.

The chain carries TRBV24-1 and TRBJ2-3; no clear D. The V and J ends lost 4 bases and 2 bases respectively, with 12 bases between them. The CDR3 has 15 residues. Germline CDR1 reads KGHDR; CDR2 reads SFDVKD. Here the CDR3 reads CATSDPVGATDTQYF. The DNA of the CDR3 is TGTGCCACCAGTGACCCTGTTGGAGCCACAGATACGCAGTATTTT.

The chain has TRBV4-3 and TRBJ2-1, with 10 bases fitting TRBD2. The ends lost 4 bases at V and 10 bases at J; junction bases unmatched: 16. The CDR3 is made up of 17 amino acids. The germline V gene has CDR1 LGHNA and CDR2 YSLEER. The CDR3 spells CASSLRPSGGAEDEQFF. The CDR3 nucleotides are TGCGCCAGCAGCCTGAGACCAAGCGGGGGGGCCGAGGACGAGCAGTTCTTC.

This clone was counted only a few times. This chain uses TRBV7-9 with TRBJ2-2; a weak D match, TRBD2 (5 bases). The CDR3 is 15 residues long. CDR1 is SEHNR and CDR2 is FQNEAQ in the germline V gene (reference sequence). Trimming took off 3 bases at V and 6 bases at J, with 14 bases between the two ends. In DNA form, the CDR3 reads TGTGCCAGCAGCTTGTCGGGCACTAGTGCCGGGGAGCTGTTTTTT. It codes for CASSLSGTSAGELFF.

The rearrangement links TRBV12-3 or TRBV12-4 to TRBJ2-7; D ambiguous. Trimming took off 3 bases at V and 2 bases at J, with 8 bases between the two ends. The CDR3 is 13 residues long. The CDR3 region has the DNA TGTGCCAGCAGTTTGGGCGGCCCCTACGAGCAGTACTTC. Translation gives CASSLGGPYEQYF.

The CDR3 coding sequence is TGTGCCAGCAGCAAGAGCAGGGGCAATGAGCAGTTCTTC. This encodes CASSKSRGNEQFF. The V gene is TRBV9, the J gene TRBJ2-1, with a weak D call TRBD1 (6 bases). This CDR3 region has 13 residues. V lost 4 bases and J 6 bases, leaving 11 bases between the germline ends. Germline assignment: CDR1 SGDLS and CDR2 YYNGEE.